The clone carrying this TCR beta chain appeared a single time. Its antigen is currently unknown. This CDR3 is built from 15 residues. V shed 3 bases and J shed 0 bases, with 9 bases lying between them. Germline-derived CDR1 and CDR2 are MNHNY and SVGAGI (reference sequence). The data are from a study of immune evolution from preneoplasia to lung adenocarcinoma. The study, taken as a whole, reports: Top clone share appeared to fall from AAH through AIS, MIA, adenocarcinoma. Later-stage lesions appeared to have more T cells, more diversity, less clonality.

The method was immunoSEQ multiplex PCR; TCRdb's version includes in-frame clones alone and lacks a portion of them. The sample shows some 4,200 clones, roughly 81% of them seen only once. The V call is TRBV6-6, the J call TRBJ1-5; D uncertain. Specimen: FFPE adjacent normal lung tissue. The sequence derives from a person aged 65 to 85 with lung adenocarcinoma. CDR3 nucleotide sequence: TGTGCCAGCAGTTATACGATGGGTAGCAATCAGCCCCAGCATTTT. As protein: CASSYTMGSNQPQHF.